This T cell receptor (beta chain) was recovered during a study of T cell changes during pregnancy in multiple sclerosis. The V segment lost 0 bases and the J segment 1 base; nucleotides outside the gene matches: 6. In germline, CDR1 is GTSNPN, CDR2 SVGIG (reference sequence). This CDR3 is 16 amino acids long. Sequencing was performed with immunoSEQ multiplex PCR; in TCRdb, only in-frame clones are kept and a portion is missing. Counted here are fewer than 45,000 clones, more than 70% occurring once; the ten biggest clones make up more than 5.5%. Sequencing used CD8+ T cells from peripheral blood mononuclear cells, obtained in the third trimester of pregnancy. The J gene is TRBJ2-5, the V gene TRBV30; 9 nucleotides match TRBD1. This clonotype was sampled from a female donor with multiple sclerosis, enrolled in a pregnancy study. In DNA form, the CDR3 reads TGTGCCTGGAGTGTAGGGACAGGGATTCTCCAAGAGACCCAGTACTTC. This gives the protein CAWSVGTGILQETQYF.